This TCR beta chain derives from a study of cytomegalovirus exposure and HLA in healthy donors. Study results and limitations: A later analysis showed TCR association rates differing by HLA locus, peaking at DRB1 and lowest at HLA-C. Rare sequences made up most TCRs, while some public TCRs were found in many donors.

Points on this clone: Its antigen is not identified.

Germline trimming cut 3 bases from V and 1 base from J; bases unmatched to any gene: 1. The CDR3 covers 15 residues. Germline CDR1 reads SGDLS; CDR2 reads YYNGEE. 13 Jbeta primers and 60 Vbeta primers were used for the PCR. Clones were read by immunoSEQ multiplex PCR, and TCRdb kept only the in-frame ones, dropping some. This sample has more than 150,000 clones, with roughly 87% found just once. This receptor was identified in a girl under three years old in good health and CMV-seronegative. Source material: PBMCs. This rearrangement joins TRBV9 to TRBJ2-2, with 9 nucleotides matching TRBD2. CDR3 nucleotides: TGTGCCAGCAGCGCAGCGGGGGGGAACACCGGGGAGCTGTTTTTT. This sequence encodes CASSAAGGNTGELFF.